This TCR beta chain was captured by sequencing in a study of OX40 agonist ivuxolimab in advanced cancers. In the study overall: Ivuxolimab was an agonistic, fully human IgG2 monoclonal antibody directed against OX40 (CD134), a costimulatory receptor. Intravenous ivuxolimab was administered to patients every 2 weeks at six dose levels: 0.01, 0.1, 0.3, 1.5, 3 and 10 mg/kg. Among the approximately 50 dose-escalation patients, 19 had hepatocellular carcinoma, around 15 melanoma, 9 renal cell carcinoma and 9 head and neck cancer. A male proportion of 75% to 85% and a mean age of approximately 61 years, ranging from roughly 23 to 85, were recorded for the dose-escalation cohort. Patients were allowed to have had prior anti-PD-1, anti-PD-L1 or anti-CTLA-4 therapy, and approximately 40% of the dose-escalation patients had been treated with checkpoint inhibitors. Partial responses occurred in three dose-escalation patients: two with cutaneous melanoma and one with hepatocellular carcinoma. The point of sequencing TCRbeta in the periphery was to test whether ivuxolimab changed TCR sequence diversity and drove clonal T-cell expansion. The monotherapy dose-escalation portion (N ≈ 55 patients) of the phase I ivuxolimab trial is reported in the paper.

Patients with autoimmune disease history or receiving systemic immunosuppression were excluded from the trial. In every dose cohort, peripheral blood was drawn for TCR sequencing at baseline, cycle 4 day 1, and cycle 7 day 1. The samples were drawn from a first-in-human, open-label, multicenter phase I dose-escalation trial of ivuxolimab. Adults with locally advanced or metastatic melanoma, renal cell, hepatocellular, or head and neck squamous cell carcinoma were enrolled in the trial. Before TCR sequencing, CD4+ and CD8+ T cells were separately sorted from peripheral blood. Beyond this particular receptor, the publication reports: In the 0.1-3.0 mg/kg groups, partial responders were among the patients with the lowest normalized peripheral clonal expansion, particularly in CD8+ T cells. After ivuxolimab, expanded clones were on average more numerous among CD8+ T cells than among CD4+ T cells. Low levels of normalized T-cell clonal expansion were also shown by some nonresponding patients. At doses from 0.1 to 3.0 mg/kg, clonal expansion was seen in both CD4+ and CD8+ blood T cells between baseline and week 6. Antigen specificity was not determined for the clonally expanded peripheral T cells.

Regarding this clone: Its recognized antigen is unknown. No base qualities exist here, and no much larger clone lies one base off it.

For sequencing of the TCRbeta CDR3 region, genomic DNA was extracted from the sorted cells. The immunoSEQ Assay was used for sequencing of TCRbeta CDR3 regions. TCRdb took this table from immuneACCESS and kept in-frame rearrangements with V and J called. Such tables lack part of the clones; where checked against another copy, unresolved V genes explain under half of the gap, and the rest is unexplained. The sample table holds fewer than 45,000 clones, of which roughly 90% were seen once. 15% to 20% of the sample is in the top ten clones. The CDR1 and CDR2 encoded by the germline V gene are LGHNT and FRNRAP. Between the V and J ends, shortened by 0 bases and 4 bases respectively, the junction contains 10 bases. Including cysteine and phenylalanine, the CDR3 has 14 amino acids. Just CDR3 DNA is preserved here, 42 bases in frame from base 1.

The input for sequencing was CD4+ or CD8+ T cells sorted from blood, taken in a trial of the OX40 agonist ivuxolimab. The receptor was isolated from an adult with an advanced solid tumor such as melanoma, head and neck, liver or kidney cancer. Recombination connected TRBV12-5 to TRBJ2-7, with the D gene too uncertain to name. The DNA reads TGTGCTAGTGGTTTGGTTACCTTCGTTTACGAGCAGTACTTC. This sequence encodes CASGLVTFVYEQYF. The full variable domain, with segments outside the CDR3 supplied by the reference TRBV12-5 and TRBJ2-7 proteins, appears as DARVTQTPRHKVTEMGQEVTMRCQPILGHNTVFWYRQTMMQGLELLAYFRNRAPLDDSGMPKDRFSAEMPDATLATLKIQPSEPRDSAVYFCASGLVTFVYEQYFGPGTRLTVT.